Listed here are 9 T cell receptor beta chains from one sample, sequenced in a study of blood T cell repertoires in COVID-19 (dated by TCRdb to the early 2020s). The protocol used for the library was the immunoSEQ multiplex PCR assay. The table was pulled from immuneACCESS by TCRdb, which kept in-frame rearrangements only. Such tables lose some clones; where checked, under half of the loss comes from unresolved V genes, and the rest has no known cause. The sample records roughly 200,000 clones, 80% to 90% of which are singletons. Approximately 10% of the sample belongs to the ten largest clones. The sample consisted of peripheral blood. These receptor sequences come from an elderly woman with COVID-19, enrolled during active disease.

This clone has ten or more counts. The chain joins TRBV5-1 to TRBJ1-6, with 10 bases identical to TRBD1. Trimming cost V 4 bases and J 7 bases; bases outside gene matches: 5. This CDR3 comprises 15 residues. Germline V gene lookup returns CDR1 SGHRS and CDR2 YFSETQ. Here the CDR3 DNA reads TGCGCCAGCAGCGCTAGGGACAGGGGAAATTCACCCCTCCACTTT. This codes for CASSARDRGNSPLHF. Using reference TRBV5-1 and TRBJ1-6 for the parts outside the CDR3, the full variable domain is KAGVTQTPRYLIKTRGQQVTLSCSPISGHRSVSWYQQTPGQGLQFLFEYFSETQRNKGNFPGRFSGRQFSNSRSEMNVSTLELGDSALYLCASSARDRGNSPLHFGNGTRLTVT.

The CDR3 spells CASSFRGRRTEAFF. In nucleotides, the CDR3 is TGTGCCAGCAGCTTTCGGGGGAGGAGGACTGAAGCTTTCTTT. J is TRBJ1-1 and V is TRBV7-2; possibly TRBD1 for D (5 bases). The CDR3 has 14 residues. Germline V gene sequence: CDR1 SGHTA, CDR2 FQGNSA. V was shortened by 3 bases and J by 5 bases, with 13 bases between the two germline ends.

This chain joins TRBV5-4 and TRBJ2-7, with 9 bases fitting TRBD1. Germline CDR1 reads SGHNT; CDR2 reads YYREEE (reference sequence). The J segment lost 3 bases and the V segment lost 4 bases, leaving 5 bases of the junction unmatched. The CDR3 totals 14 residues. In DNA form, the CDR3 reads TGTGCCAGCAGCCCCGGGACAGGGCGCTACGAGCAGTACTTC. Amino acids: CASSPGTGRYEQYF. Complete variable domain (other parts from reference TRBV5-4 and TRBJ2-7): ETGVTQSPTHLIKTRGQQVTLRCSSQSGHNTVSWYQQALGQGPQFIFQYYREEENGRGNFPPRFSGLQFPNYSSELNVNALELDDSALYLCASSPGTGRYEQYFGPGTRLTVT.

This clone was detected a few times. The chain has TRBV18 and TRBJ2-1; 11 bases are shared with TRBD1. After removal of 4 bases from V and 2 bases from J, the junction contained 13 bases not matched to a gene. Germline V gene lookup returns CDR1 KGHSH and CDR2 LQKENI. This CDR3 is 19 amino acids long. DNA of the CDR3: TGTGCCAGCTCACGAATGAAGTTACGGGGACAGGGGGCCTACAATGAGCAGTTCTTC. It translates to CASSRMKLRGQGAYNEQFF.

This sequence joins TRBV6-6 and TRBJ2-4, with D hard to call. V dropped 0 bases and J dropped 0 bases, with 9 bases sitting between them. The CDR3 is 16 residues long. Germline V gene data show CDR1 as MNHNY and CDR2 as SVGAGI (reference sequence). CDR3 sequence: CASSYSIQIAKNIQYF. The CDR3 bases are TGTGCCAGCAGTTACTCGATACAGATAGCCAAAAACATTCAGTACTTC.

V and J are TRBV4-1 and TRBJ1-6, with 7 positions matching TRBD1. Germline-derived CDR1 and CDR2 are MGHRA and YSYEKL. This CDR3 region has 16 residues. The junction had 9 bases not matched to a gene; V was cut back by 3 bases and J by 7 bases. CDR3 in amino acids: CASSHPRQGRNSPLHF. The CDR3 coding sequence is TGCGCCAGCAGCCATCCCCGACAGGGTAGGAATTCACCCCTCCACTTT.

The chain is built from TRBV11-1 and TRBJ2-2, with D perhaps matching TRBD1 (6 bases). This CDR3 is 15 amino acids long. The germline V gene has CDR1 SGHAT and CDR2 FQDESV (reference sequence). Trimming pared 1 base from V and 2 bases from J, leaving 8 bases between. In nucleotides, the CDR3 is TGTGCCAGCAGCTTAGGCAGGGGTAACACCGGGGAGCTGTTTTTT. Protein: CASSLGRGNTGELFF.

The chain recombines TRBV7-7 with TRBJ2-1; 11 nucleotides agree with TRBD2. This CDR3 has 14 residues. Germline CDR1 reads SSHAT; CDR2 reads FNYEAQ (reference sequence). V trimming: 5 bases; J trimming: 7 bases; junction bases outside the gene matches: 4. The CDR3: CASSPGTSGNEQFF. Here the CDR3 DNA reads TGTGCCAGCAGCCCAGGGACTAGCGGTAATGAGCAGTTCTTC.

The gene calls are TRBV3-1 (or the pseudogene TRBV3-2) and TRBJ1-6, with a tentative D call TRBD1 (6 bases). This CDR3 is 15 amino acids long. CDR1 LGHDT and CDR2 YNNKEL come from the germline V gene (reference sequence). Trimming cost V 7 bases and J 6 bases, with 16 bases left between them. CDR3 DNA: TGTGCCAGCACCCCGATGGACAGATCTAATTCACCCCTCCACTTT. Translating it yields CASTPMDRSNSPLHF.